This T cell receptor (beta chain) was retrieved from a study of tumor and adjacent non-tumor tissue in lung cancer. Study observations and caveats: Normal lung showed higher cumulative top 100 clone frequency than tumor.

This CDR3 is 12 amino acids long. Deletions cut 5 bases from V and 9 bases from J, with 10 bases between. The germline CDR1 and CDR2 sequences are SEHNR and FQNEAQ (reference sequence). Three rounds of nested PCR, following a modified ARM-PCR protocol, produced the TCRbeta library. TCRdb re-analysed the multiplex PCR reads in MiXCR, keeping a single row per CDR3 protein. Of around 70,000 distinct CDR3 sequences listed, roughly 72% are singletons. This sample's RNA came from whole unsorted tissue. There are many counts of this clonotype. No antigen is known for it. The chain recombines TRBV7-9 with TRBJ1-4; a possible D gene is TRBD1 (5 bases). Material: lung tumor tissue. This clonotype originated in a man aged 55 to 70 with non-small cell lung cancer. The CDR3 here is CASSLGGQKLFF. CDR3 DNA sequence: TGTGCCAGCAGCCTTGGGGGTCAAAAACTGTTTTTT.